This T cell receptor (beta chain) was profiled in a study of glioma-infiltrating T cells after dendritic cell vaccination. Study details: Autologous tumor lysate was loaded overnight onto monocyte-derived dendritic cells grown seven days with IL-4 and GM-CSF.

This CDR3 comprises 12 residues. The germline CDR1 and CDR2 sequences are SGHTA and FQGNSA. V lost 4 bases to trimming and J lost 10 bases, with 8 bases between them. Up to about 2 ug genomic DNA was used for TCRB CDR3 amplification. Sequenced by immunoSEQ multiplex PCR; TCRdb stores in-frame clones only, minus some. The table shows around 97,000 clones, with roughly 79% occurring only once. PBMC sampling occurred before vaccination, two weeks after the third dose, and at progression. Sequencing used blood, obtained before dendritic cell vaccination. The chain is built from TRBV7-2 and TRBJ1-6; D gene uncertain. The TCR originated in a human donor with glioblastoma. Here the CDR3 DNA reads TGTGCCAGCAGCTCCCCAGTATCACCCCTCCACTTT. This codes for CASSSPVSPLHF.